The 5 T cell receptor beta chains below were found in one sample sequenced in a study of metastatic and nonmetastatic thyroid tumors. Not a single patient had been given any form of treatment at any point before undergoing thyroid surgery. TCRdb re-clonotyped the PCR reads through MiXCR. The sample includes about 45,000 clones, about 4% of them seen just once. Sequenced: blood. The receptors stem from a female donor with papillary thyroid cancer or a benign thyroid nodule (not recorded which). Some clones in this sample may be carry-over from other donors' samples.

This clone was observed many times. The CDR3 DNA is TGTGCCAGCTCACCAGAGGCAGGGAGGGGCTACACCTTC. It is translated as CASSPEAGRGYTF. V gene TRBV18 combines with J gene TRBJ1-2, with D perhaps matching TRBD1 (5 bases). This CDR3 comprises 13 residues. Germline V gene data show CDR1 as KGHSH and CDR2 as LQKENI. Trimming pared 2 bases from V and 8 bases from J, leaving 12 bases between. Together with reference TRBV18 and TRBJ1-2, the CDR3 gives the full variable domain: NAGVMQNPRHLVRRRGQEARLRCSPMKGHSHVYWYRQLPEEGLKFMVYLQKENIIDESGMPKERFSAEFPKEGPSILRIQQVVRGDSAAYFCASSPEAGRGYTFGSGTRLTVV.

In regard to this clone: This may be a read error, as it is one base from a much larger clone. The sample has other DNA sequences that encode this CDR3 too. V gene TRBV18 combines with J gene TRBJ2-7; TRBD1 matches at 7 bases. This CDR3 region has 12 residues. Germline V CDR1 and CDR2: KGHSH, LQKENI. The V segment lost 6 bases and the J segment 7 bases; nucleotides outside the gene matches: 6. The CDR3 sequence: CASSRDRAEQYF. The CDR3 DNA reads TGTGCCAGCTCTCGAGACAGGGCTGAGCAGTACTTC.

The genes are TRBV4-2 and TRBJ2-3; 8 positions match TRBD2. V trimming: 0 bases; J trimming: 0 bases; junction bases outside the gene matches: 5. Looked up from germline, CDR1 is LGHNA and CDR2 is YNFKEQ. The CDR3 has 17 residues. The CDR3 DNA reads TGTGCCAGCAGCCAAGAAATAGCGGGATCGAGCACAGATACGCAGTATTTT. This translates into CASSQEIAGSSTDTQYF.

This clone came up many times. A read error is likely, as this CDR3 ends without the conserved phenylalanine or tryptophan. The chain carries TRBV6-1 and TRBJ1-1; 7 positions agree with TRBD1. Trimming at V came to 8 bases and at J to 8 bases, leaving 11 bases not matched to a gene. Per germline, CDR1 MNHNS and CDR2 SASEGT. The CDR3 totals 13 residues. DNA of the CDR3: TGTGCCAGCTGCCGGGACAGCCCACCGGAAGCTTTCCTT. This encodes CASCRDSPPEAFL.

This chain joins TRBV27 and TRBJ1-1; no clear D gene. V was cut by 6 bases and J by 5 bases, with 13 bases left in between. The CDR3 covers 13 residues. Germline lookup yields CDR1 MNHEY and CDR2 SMNVEV (reference sequence). CDR3 DNA sequence: TGTGCCAGCAGCCTTCCTGAAGGTACTGAAGCTTTCTTT. Translation: CASSLPEGTEAFF.